Sequencing of this TCR beta chain was carried out in a study of shared clonotypes between healthy human individuals (dated by TCRdb to about 2020). Context from the whole study: The cohort included three men and a couple of women between 18 and 49 years of age. To estimate repertoire size and how much clonotype sharing occurs between individuals, the study deeply sequenced the blood TCR repertoires of five or six healthy adults. To increase sequencing depth and limit assay-specific biases, different laboratories used diverse techniques to prepare libraries and sequence TCR repertoires. Leukapheresis yielded between about 0.94 and 8.9 billion PBMCs per donor. Per donor, three plates each were used for CD4 naive and CD4 memory, two for CD8 naive, and one for CD8 memory.

Here V drops 6 bases and J drops 5 bases, and the junction holds 11 bases not matched to any gene. CDR1 and CDR2, looked up from the germline V gene, are MNHEY and SVGAGI. The CDR3 runs 15 residues from the cysteine to the phenylalanine. The CDR3 DNA has 45 bases and is translated from base 1. Donors were healthy HIV-negative adults with no recently reported acute infections or vaccinations. Only Caucasian adults living in Nashville, Tennessee, USA were represented among the donors. Magnetic negative selection was used to enrich CD4+ T cells, after which naive cells were positively selected on CD45RA and the negative fraction became the memory subset. Blood was collected by leukapheresis, and PBMCs were isolated by Ficoll-Histopaque density gradient centrifugation and then cryopreserved in liquid nitrogen vapor phase. Analytical flow cytometry was used to check the purity and quantity of each magnetically sorted T cell population. Each sorted fraction had its genomic DNA isolated and then quantified by UV absorbance on a Nanodrop 2000c.

This clone was found once. This clone's antigen is unknown. No clone much larger than this one lies a single base away; base qualities are absent. General conclusions and limits of the study: Compared with non-shared clonotypes, clonotypes shared by all four sorted-subset donors had higher generation probabilities. The genetic and exposure-history diversity represented was limited by the small number of donors. Across four donors, about 5.2% of naive CD4, around 3.5% of naive CD8, 2.3% of memory CD4, and 0.4% to 0.45% of memory CD8 clonotypes were shared. Sampling was restricted to blood, and TCR repertoires in tissue are likely to differ from TCR repertoires in blood. Incomplete sequencing was indicated by rarefaction of sorted-subset datasets, despite the large sequencing depth. Pairwise subsampling indicated that sequencing depth was expected to affect the degree of clonotype sharing among donors. Estimated clonotype richness was generally larger for naive than for memory subsets.

Using the deep immunoSEQ assay, TCR CDR3 regions were amplified from genomic DNA by multiplex PCR. Extracted genomic DNA from each cell subset was distributed evenly across all wells of several immunoSEQ 96-well plates, and each plate was treated as a replicate. For sorted subsets, each replicate PCR was loaded with about 200 ng genomic DNA, equivalent to roughly 30,000 T cell genomes. The purified libraries were quantified using a Qubit 3.0 fluorometer, sized with a Bioanalyzer 2100, and then quantified again using the KAPA Library Quantification kit. Every immunoSEQ 96-well plate was sequenced on a separate single-read 150-cycle Illumina NextSeq 550 flow cell. The authors' pipeline ran thus. Because the immunoSEQ output held only junctional sequences and lacked quality scores, the filtering could not match the filtering applied to full-length reads. Sequences were annotated with PyIR, a Python wrapper for IgBLAST v1.9, using IMGT germline references to assign V/J genes and CDR3. Reads were removed for weak V/J assignments (E-value above 1e-6), missing CDR3, stop codons, out-of-frame junctions, or ambiguous translated residues. V3J clonotypes were defined by identical inferred V gene, J gene, and CDR3 amino acid sequence. Percentage overlap between repertoires was computed as shared unique clonotypes divided by the size of the smaller repertoire. RTK rarefaction, the Chao1 estimator, and Recon v2.1 estimates of unobserved clonotypes were used to assess repertoire richness. For all TCRbeta clonotypes obtained by the gDNA method from a few donors, generation probabilities were computed with OLGA. The table comes from immuneACCESS by way of TCRdb, which keeps in-frame sequences with V and J called. Part of the clones is missing from these tables; in studies checked, under half for an unresolved V gene and the rest for unknown reasons. V and J calls and clone size are copied from that table; D and trimming were computed from the DNA. Across this sample there are about 610,000 clones, with around 97% seen only once. Of the sample, around 0.058% falls within the top ten clones.

The chain joins TRBV6-5 to TRBJ2-7, and 9 junctional nucleotides match TRBD2. The sequenced sample was naive CD4+ T cells sorted from blood. In light of the paper, this sample's cell subset or site label describes: CD45RA+ positively selected. This clonotype was sampled from a young woman in good health. CDR3 sequence: CASRGAASGTHEQYF. The DNA is TGTGCCAGCAGGGGAGCGGCTAGCGGGACCCACGAGCAGTACTTC.